The T cell receptor beta chain described here comes from a study of CD8 T cells in ankylosing spondylitis (dated by TCRdb to the late 2010s). General notes on the study: The study profiled T cell receptor beta repertoires in healthy donors and ankylosing spondylitis patients to find disease-linked TCR variants. The full study cohort was made up of about 24 ankylosing spondylitis patients and over 90 healthy donors. Peripheral blood samples were taken, and synovial fluid was additionally collected from ankylosing spondylitis patients. The paper's findings and limits, for the study overall: In peripheral blood, the disease-linked clones were found at relatively low frequencies and had a CD8+ phenotype. Some motif variants were previously reported in synovial fluid and blood of reactive arthritis patients, suggesting common disease-initiation mechanisms. The disease-linked clones were reported to be significantly enriched in matched synovial fluid samples from ankylosing spondylitis patients. Blood from ankylosing spondylitis patients appeared to be characterized by a TCR beta motif composed of about 8 highly homologous amino acid variants.

The CDR3 spans 14 residues, from the cysteine through the phenylalanine. The DNA shown is the 42-base CDR3, in frame from base 1. Between the V and J ends, shortened by 6 bases and 0 bases respectively, the junction contains 12 bases. CDR1 and CDR2 are read off the germline V gene (reference sequence) as DFQATT and SNEGSKA. This clonotype was counted ten times or more. The antigen it binds to is not known. There are no base qualities to consult, and no much larger clone falls within one base. Sequenced on an Illumina HiSeq 2500. TCR beta libraries were prepared by quantitative 5'-RACE with molecular barcodes. As for the original processing: A new computational method, built on a probabilistic model of VDJ rearrangement, was used to identify disease-linked TCR variants. The public reads were run again by TCRdb, first through fastp at Q25 and then through MiXCR, and only productive beta chains were kept. Rows with a matching CDR3 protein are joined into one entry that keeps the most common DNA and genes. What appears here as the V and J calls and clone size reflects TCRdb's work, not the paper's. Here the sample has approximately 250,000 distinct CDR3 sequences; approximately 10% occur a single time. Of the sample, about 2.5% is held by the ten largest clones.

Here the chain combines TRBV20-1 and TRBJ1-3, with the D gene not clear enough to name. Material for sequencing was blood, either unsorted or a sorted T cell fraction (not recorded which). This receptor was taken from a male donor with ankylosing spondylitis or in good health (not recorded which). The DNA sequence follows: TGCAGTGCCTCACTCCGGACCTCTGGAAACACCATATATTTT. This codes for CSASLRTSGNTIYF.